This T cell receptor beta chain was recovered during a study of blood T cell repertoires in COVID-19. Study-level information: Specimens from acute and convalescent COVID-19 originated in the United States, Italy and Spain. Sample material is recorded as cDNA or gDNA derived from T cells, B-cell-depleted T cells, or PBMCs.

The CDR3 contains 14 residues. The germline V gene encodes CDR1 SGHKS and CDR2 YYEKEE (reference sequence). Deletions cut 0 bases from V and 2 bases from J, with 6 bases between. The sample holds a few counts of this clone. Authors' methods: Cell counts per sample came from amplifying reference gene primers. Generated by immunoSEQ multiplex PCR, the TCRdb table keeps only in-frame clones and is missing some. The V and J calls and the clone size are those of that table, but D and trimming were determined from the DNA. The sample lists some 150,000 clones, about 85% occurring once. The chain is built from TRBV5-5 and TRBJ1-5; a weak D match, TRBD1 (5 bases). The receptor was derived from a man aged 35 to 55 with acute or convalescent COVID-19. Material for sequencing was peripheral blood. The chain's CDR3 is CASSLEGGNQPQHF. CDR3 nucleotide sequence: TGTGCCAGCAGCTTGGAAGGGGGCAATCAGCCCCAGCATTTT.